This TCR beta chain originates from a study of blood T cell repertoires in COVID-19. Clones were sequenced by immunoSEQ multiplex PCR, and TCRdb holds only the in-frame ones, with some missing. The table lists some 400,000 clones, about 87% of them singletons. Deletions cut 6 bases from V and 0 bases from J, with 11 bases between. The CDR3 contains 14 residues. Germline V gene lookup returns CDR1 ENHRY and CDR2 SYGVKD. J is TRBJ1-1 and V is TRBV10-3; D perhaps matches TRBD1 (5 bases). Sequencing input: peripheral blood. The receptor comes from a woman aged 60-70 years with COVID-19, enrolled during active disease. This CDR3 reads CAISKTELNTEAFF. In DNA form, the CDR3 reads TGTGCCATCAGCAAGACAGAACTGAACACTGAAGCTTTCTTT.